Detailed here is one T cell receptor (beta chain). Its antigen is as yet unknown. This sample was taken from a study of T cell responses to AZD1222 COVID-19 vaccine. The study, taken as a whole, reports: White British donors predominated, females outnumbered males, and clonal diversity was possibly underestimated. Within unmutated variant regions lay the reported targets of nearly half of spike-specific TCRs. Mapped onto spike, vaccine-associated CD4 TCRs spanned it and were dominant at 160-218 and 743-854.

The CDR3 sequence is 16 residues long. Trimming shortened V by 5 bases and J by 0 bases, and 15 bases separated the two germline ends. Germline CDR1 is SEHNR and CDR2 is FQNEAQ (reference sequence). Clones were sequenced by immunoSEQ multiplex PCR, and TCRdb holds only the in-frame ones, with some missing. Here the sample spans about 110,000 clones, roughly 84% being singletons. J is TRBJ2-3 and V is TRBV7-9; maybe TRBD2 (7 bases). The sequences come from peripheral blood, collected on day 0 of AZD1222 vaccination. The sequence was obtained from an adult in good health. As DNA, the CDR3 is TGTGCCAGCAGCCTCACGGCGGGGGCGAGCACAGATACGCAGTATTTT. Residues: CASSLTAGASTDTQYF.